This section outlines one T cell receptor beta chain sequence together with its context. What it binds is not known. This specimen comes from a study of T cell responses to AZD1222 COVID-19 vaccine. Repertoires were generated with immunoSEQ multiplex PCR, while TCRdb's copy carries only in-frame clones and drops some. The table has approximately 180,000 clones, approximately 90% seen once. Study-wide results and caveats: Repertoire sampling occurred only after the peak T cell response. The study reported that nearly half of spike-specific TCRs target unmutated variant regions. Across spike, vaccine-associated CD4 TCRs were found, dominant at 160-218 and 743-854.

This TCR was recovered from an adult who received the MenACWY meningococcal vaccine as a control. The sequenced sample was peripheral blood, obtained 28 days after the second dose of the MenACWY control vaccine.

CDR3 in amino acids: CASSEGQGSSYNEQFF. For the CDR3, the DNA is TGTGCCAGCAGCGAAGGACAGGGGAGCTCCTACAATGAGCAGTTCTTC. V gene TRBV5-5 combines with J gene TRBJ2-1; 9 nucleotides match TRBD1. Looked up from germline, CDR1 is SGHKS and CDR2 is YYEKEE (reference sequence). The length of the CDR3 is 16 residues. V was pared by 4 bases and J by 0 bases, with 5 bases of the junction left unmatched.